A single sample gave rise to the 19 T cell receptor beta chains below, sequenced in a study of cytomegalovirus exposure and HLA in healthy donors. PCR primers comprised 60 Vbeta and 13 Jbeta primers. Sequenced by immunoSEQ multiplex PCR; TCRdb stores in-frame clones only, minus some. The data show 150,000 or so clones, with roughly 84% seen just once and under 8% held by the top ten. Source material: PBMCs. The receptors here all came from a man in his fifties in good health and CMV-seropositive.

This clone turned up a few times. The chain joins TRBV6-6 to TRBJ2-5, with D possibly being TRBD1 (6 bases). The CDR3 spans 13 residues. Germline CDR1 is MNHNY and CDR2 is SVGAGI (reference sequence). With 8 bases removed from V and 7 bases from J, the gap between germline ends came to 17 bases. This CDR3 is CASQMGAPGTQYF. The CDR3, as DNA: TGTGCCAGCCAAATGGGGGCCCCGGGGACCCAGTACTTC.

The sample holds one count of this clone. V gene TRBV27 combines with J gene TRBJ1-2; no clear D gene. Germline V gene lookup returns CDR1 MNHEY and CDR2 SMNVEV (reference sequence). V was clipped by 2 bases and J by 0 bases, with 10 bases between them. This CDR3 comprises 15 residues. The CDR3 reads CASSLRPGTNYGYTF. In nucleotides, the CDR3 is TGTGCCAGCAGTTTACGCCCGGGGACTAACTATGGCTACACCTTC.

The table lists this clone with a count of one. The chain is built from TRBV5-6 and TRBJ2-3; 9 bases agree with TRBD2. V was clipped by 0 bases and J by 0 bases; unmatched bases: 2. Germline CDR1 SGHDT, CDR2 YYEEEE. This CDR3 contains 16 residues. The CDR3 region has the DNA TGTGCCAGCAGCTTGGGACTAGCGGTTAGCACAGATACGCAGTATTTT. It specifies CASSLGLAVSTDTQYF.

The gene calls are TRBV19 and TRBJ1-2; TRBD1 matches at 11 bases. Germline values: CDR1 LNHDA, CDR2 SQIVND (reference sequence). The length of the CDR3 is 13 residues. Trimming took 11 bases from V and 3 from J; bases not matched to a gene: 5. CDR3 sequence: CASWDRGDYGYTF. The CDR3 bases are TGTGCCTCATGGGACAGGGGGGACTATGGCTACACCTTC. Variable domain in full (rest from reference TRBV19 and TRBJ1-2): DGGITQSPKYLFRKEGQNVTLSCEQNLNHDAMYWYRQDPGQGLRLIYYSQIVNDFQKGDIAEGYSVSREKKESFPLTVTSAQKNPTAFYLCASWDRGDYGYTFGSGTRLTVV.

The sample holds one count of this clone. This rearrangement joins TRBV5-5 to TRBJ2-4; 8 bases are shared with TRBD1. This CDR3 spans 16 amino acids. After removal of 2 bases from V and 0 bases from J, the junction contained 4 bases not matched to a gene. Germline V gives CDR1 SGHKS, CDR2 YYEKEE (reference sequence). Here the CDR3 DNA reads TGTGCCAGCAGCTTTACTGACAGGGGAGCCAAAAACATTCAGTACTTC. It is translated as CASSFTDRGAKNIQYF.

This chain connects TRBV5-8 to TRBJ2-5, with a tentative D call TRBD1 (6 bases). The J call could be wrong; TRBJ2-7 is a better fit for the DNA end. From germline, CDR1 is SGHTS and CDR2 YDEGEE. The CDR3 has 13 amino acids. CDR3 nucleotides: TGTGCCAGCAGCTTAAAACAGGGACGCGAGCAGTACTTC. It translates to CASSLKQGREQYF.

This sequence joins TRBV29-1 and TRBJ2-3, with 16 nucleotides matching TRBD2. Germline CDR1 and CDR2: SQVTM and ANQGSEA. The CDR3 sequence is 16 residues long. Trimming cost V 4 bases and J 1 base; bases outside gene matches: 2. DNA of the CDR3: TGCAGCGTTGGGGGACTAGCGGGAGGGGGCACAGATACGCAGTATTTT. Translation: CSVGGLAGGGTDTQYF.

The chain carries TRBV5-1 and TRBJ2-3; TRBD2 might be the D (6 bases). From germline, CDR1 is SGHRS and CDR2 YFSETQ. This CDR3 contains 15 residues. Trimming pared 3 bases from V and 2 bases from J, leaving 13 bases between. CDR3 amino acids: CASSSAGRDTDTQYF. The CDR3, as DNA: TGCGCCAGCAGCTCAGCGGGTCGGGACACAGATACGCAGTATTTT.

CDR3 loop: CASSIGGARNNEQFF. The CDR3 DNA reads TGTGCCAGTAGTATAGGCGGGGCCAGAAACAATGAGCAGTTCTTC. The chain carries TRBV19 and TRBJ2-1, with D possibly being TRBD2 (6 bases). The V gene's germline CDR1 is LNHDA and CDR2 SQIVND (reference sequence). The CDR3 runs to 15 residues. The germline V and J ends were trimmed by 1 base and 5 bases, with 12 bases remaining between them.

J is TRBJ1-2 and V is TRBV6-1; tentatively, D is TRBD1 (5 bases). V lost 1 base to trimming and J lost 8 bases, with 23 bases between them. Germline V CDR1 and CDR2: MNHNS, SASEGT. The CDR3 is made up of 17 amino acids. The CDR3 loop is CASSEGGLRGTFVGYTF. CDR3 coding DNA: TGTGCCAGCAGTGAAGGCGGTTTACGGGGGACCTTCGTCGGCTACACCTTC.

This clone was observed a few times. The chain is built from TRBV27 and TRBJ1-5; 7 bases line up with TRBD1. CDR3 size: 16 residues. Germline V gene data show CDR1 as MNHEY and CDR2 as SMNVEV (reference sequence). J gave up 0 bases and V 5 bases, and 7 bases lay outside the gene matches. For the CDR3, the DNA is TGTGCCAGCAGTCCTAGACAGGGCCTTAGCAATCAGCCCCAGCATTTT. Translated: CASSPRQGLSNQPQHF.

V and J are TRBV29-1 and TRBJ2-7; the match to TRBD1 covers 9 bases. Germline assignment: CDR1 SQVTM and CDR2 ANQGSEA. The CDR3 is made up of 13 amino acids. V shed 2 bases and J 7 bases; nucleotides not matched to a gene: 6. CDR3 sequence (DNA): TGCAGCGTTGAATCCGACAGGGGGTGGGAGCAGTACTTC. Translating gives CSVESDRGWEQYF.

The chain has TRBV10-1 and TRBJ2-7; D might be TRBD1 (7 bases). Trimming took 11 bases from V and 4 from J, leaving 30 bases between them. The CDR3 runs 17 residues. The germline V gene encodes CDR1 WNHNN and CDR2 SYGVQD (reference sequence). The DNA for the CDR3 is TGCGCCGGAGGGGGGAACAGGGGTAACCGAGGTAAATACGAGCAGTACGTC. Its translation: CAGGGNRGNRGKYEQYV.

The chain combines TRBV19 with TRBJ2-3; weak D call: TRBD2 (6 bases). V dropped 7 bases and J dropped 1 base, with 12 bases sitting between them. The germline V gene encodes CDR1 LNHDA and CDR2 SQIVND (reference sequence). The CDR3 is 14 amino acids. The CDR3 coding sequence is TGTGCCAGTAATGAGGGACTGGGCACAGATACGCAGTATTTT. Amino acids: CASNEGLGTDTQYF.

This rearrangement joins TRBV6-4 to TRBJ2-7, with D perhaps TRBD1 (6 bases). CDR1 and CDR2 (germline): MRHNA, SNTAGT. V lost 5 bases to trimming and J lost 5 bases, with 13 bases between them. The CDR3 runs to 13 residues. The CDR3 loop reads CASSRHRENEQYV. The CDR3 nucleotides are TGTGCCAGCAGTCGTCACAGGGAGAACGAGCAGTACGTC.

The chain couples TRBV4-1 to TRBJ2-3; 7 nucleotides align to TRBD2. Germline trimming cut 1 base from V and 0 bases from J; bases unmatched to any gene: 7. The V gene's germline CDR1 is MGHRA and CDR2 YSYEKL. The CDR3 totals 17 residues. The CDR3, as DNA: TGCGCCAGCAGCCAAGTGGTAGCGGGCCAAAGCACAGATACGCAGTATTTT. Translated, it gives CASSQVVAGQSTDTQYF.

The rearrangement uses TRBV11-2 and TRBJ2-3, with 10 bases identical to TRBD2. V lost 1 base, J lost 5 bases, and 6 bases stayed unmatched. Germline CDR1 is SGHAT and CDR2 is FQNNGV. The CDR3 consists of 16 residues. The CDR3, as DNA: TGTGCCAGCAGCTTAGTGCTAGCGGGGGTTCAAGATACGCAGTATTTT. This encodes CASSLVLAGVQDTQYF. The whole variable domain, remainder taken from reference TRBV11-2 and TRBJ2-3, is EAGVAQSPRYKIIEKRQSVAFWCNPISGHATLYWYQQILGQGPKLLIQFQNNGVVDDSQLPKDRFSAERLKGVDSTLKIQPAKLEDSAVYLCASSLVLAGVQDTQYFGPGTRLTVL.

This clone has a single count. The genes are TRBV21-1 and TRBJ2-7; the table's D call, TRBD1, has no DNA check behind it. TRBV21-1 is reported as a pseudogene. This CDR3 comprises 14 residues. The CDR3, as DNA: TGTGCCAGCAGCAAAGGGACAGGGTCCTACGAGCAGTACTTC. Translation: CASSKGTGSYEQYF.

This clone was detected once. V usage is TRBV7-9 and J usage is TRBJ1-2; possibly TRBD1 for D (6 bases). CDR1 is SEHNR and CDR2 is FQNEAQ in the germline V gene (reference sequence). This CDR3 contains 12 residues. Trimming cost V 8 bases and J 5 bases, with 12 bases left between them. CDR3 coding DNA: TGTGCCAGCCAGGGGCTGGGGTATGGCTACACCTTC. Its translation: CASQGLGYGYTF.